These 31 T cell receptor beta chains share one sample of origin, sequenced in a study of Ad26.COV2.S vaccination and SARS-CoV-2 variants. The treatment here: some 20 received Ad26.COV2.S at low or high dose, single or two shots; about 5 received placebo; per-sample allocation not given. Sampling happened 63 days after the first vaccine or placebo injection. Generated by immunoSEQ multiplex PCR, the TCRdb table keeps only in-frame clones and is missing some. The table includes about 320,000 clones, 70% to 90% detected once. The sequenced sample was peripheral blood, obtained in a trial of Ad26.COV2.S vaccine versus placebo. All receptors derive from a person between 18 and 60 years old who received the Ad26.COV2.S COVID-19 vaccine or a placebo.

The chain has TRBV5-1 and TRBJ1-4, with TRBD1 as a possible D gene (6 bases). The CDR3 sequence is 15 residues long. Germline CDR1 SGHRS, CDR2 YFSETQ. Trimming cost V 0 bases and J 7 bases, with 13 bases left between them. The CDR3 loop reads CASSLETGRIEKLFF. The DNA for the CDR3 is TGCGCCAGCAGCTTGGAAACAGGGCGGATTGAAAAACTGTTTTTT.

V is TRBV12-1 and J is TRBJ2-3. TRBV12-1 is deemed a pseudogene. The CDR3 has 14 residues. The CDR3: CARFTGGRTDTQYF. Written as DNA, the CDR3 is TGTGCCAGATTTACCGGGGGCCGCACAGATACGCAGTATTTT.

The chain has TRBV3-1 (or the pseudogene TRBV3-2) and TRBJ2-5; D is ambiguous. With 0 bases removed from V and 2 bases from J, the gap between germline ends came to 10 bases. Germline CDR1 and CDR2: LGHDT and YNNKEL (reference sequence). The CDR3 runs to 15 residues. Here the CDR3 DNA reads TGTGCCAGCAGCCAAGACGCGGATAAACAAGAGACCCAGTACTTC. Protein product: CASSQDADKQETQYF.

The chain recombines TRBV5-1 with TRBJ1-1; 12 bases align to TRBD1. From germline, CDR1 is SGHRS and CDR2 YFSETQ. The V segment lost 4 bases and the J segment 5 bases; nucleotides outside the gene matches: 9. The CDR3 is 16 residues long. The CDR3 DNA reads as TGCGCCAGCAGCGCCGGGACAGGGGGCCGGGGAACTGAAGCTTTCTTT. Its protein product is CASSAGTGGRGTEAFF.

The chain joins TRBV27 to TRBJ1-1, with TRBD1 matching 8 bases. The CDR3 covers 15 residues. Trimming at V came to 5 bases and at J to 5 bases, leaving 10 bases not matched to a gene. Germline loops: CDR1 MNHEY, CDR2 SMNVEV (reference sequence). As DNA, the CDR3 is TGTGCCAGCAGTATGACAGGGGTACGGGGGACTGAAGCTTTCTTT. Its protein is CASSMTGVRGTEAFF.

Note on this clone: One end of the junction fails to match germline, which may point to a read error. In nucleotides, the CDR3 is TGTACCAGCAGCTTAGCGGGACAGGGGGCGCGTTCACCCCTCCACTTT. Protein sequence: CTSSLAGQGARSPLHF. The rearrangement links TRBV7-9 to TRBJ1-6, with 12 nucleotides matching TRBD1. This CDR3 contains 16 residues. Germline values: CDR1 SEHNR, CDR2 FQNEAQ (reference sequence).

This chain links TRBV19 with TRBJ2-1; 9 positions agree with TRBD2. Germline CDR1 is LNHDA and CDR2 is SQIVND (reference sequence). Trimming at V came to 0 bases and at J to 9 bases, leaving 6 bases not matched to a gene. CDR3 length equals 15 residues. The CDR3 DNA reads as TGTGCCAGTAGTATAGAGGCTTTAGCGGGGGTTGAGCAGTTCTTC. Translating gives CASSIEALAGVEQFF.

V and J are TRBV23-1 and TRBJ2-7, with 9 positions matching TRBD1. Being an ORF, TRBV23-1 has a function that is uncertain. The CDR3 covers 17 residues. V lost 7 bases to trimming and J lost 5 bases; unmatched junction nucleotides: 18. The DNA of the CDR3 is TGCGCCAGCACCCAGATCGATCGGGACAGGGTATCCGACGAGCAGTACTTC. Translation: CASTQIDRDRVSDEQYF.

V gene TRBV5-4 combines with J gene TRBJ2-5; a weak D match, TRBD2 (6 bases). Per the germline V gene, CDR1 is SGHNT and CDR2 is YYREEE (reference sequence). This CDR3 contains 14 residues. Deletions cut 2 bases from V and 4 bases from J, with 12 bases between. CDR3 loop: CASSFGWGGETQYF. DNA for the CDR3: TGTGCCAGCAGCTTTGGTTGGGGAGGAGAGACCCAGTACTTC.

V is TRBV5-3 and J is TRBJ2-7; D may be TRBD2 (7 bases). TRBV5-3 is an ORF; its function is uncertain. V lost 2 bases, J lost 1 base, and 13 bases lay in between. There are 15 residues in the CDR3. The CDR3 here is CARSFKGGPSYEQYF. The DNA for the CDR3 is TGTGCCAGAAGCTTCAAGGGGGGGCCTTCCTACGAGCAGTACTTC.

The chain joins TRBV28 to TRBJ2-1, with 7 positions matching TRBD2. The V and J ends lost 2 bases and 15 bases, in that order; junction bases with no gene match: 22. Germline CDR1 and CDR2: MDHEN and SYDVKM. This CDR3 is built from 17 residues. The CDR3 loop is CASSLPTSLREPNGLFF. The CDR3 DNA reads as TGTGCCAGCAGTTTACCGACTAGCCTAAGGGAACCGAACGGTCTGTTCTTC.

The DNA of the CDR3 is TGTGCCTGGAGGACGGACAGGACCCACTATGGCTACACCTTC. This encodes CAWRTDRTHYGYTF. This chain connects TRBV30 to TRBJ1-2; 7 positions agree with TRBD1. The CDR3 is made up of 14 amino acids. Germline loops: CDR1 GTSNPN, CDR2 SVGIG (reference sequence). The V gene end was trimmed by 3 bases and the J gene end by 3 bases; junction bases not matched to a gene: 7.

CDR3 amino acids: CASSEAEGQPQHF. CDR3 nucleotides: TGTGCCAGCAGTGAAGCGGAGGGTCAGCCCCAGCATTTT. The chain couples TRBV2 to TRBJ1-5; no clear D gene. The germline V gene has CDR1 SNHLY and CDR2 FYNNEI. The CDR3 is 13 amino acids. The V gene lost 0 bases and the J gene lost 6 bases, with 6 bases spanning the gap.

The J gene is TRBJ1-2, the V gene TRBV19; TRBD1 is a possible D gene (6 bases). CDR1 is LNHDA and CDR2 is SQIVND in the germline V gene (reference sequence). Trimming removed 6 bases at V and 7 bases at J, with 21 bases between. The length of the CDR3 is 15 residues. As DNA, the CDR3 is TGTGCCAGTAGGCCTCCCGGGGAGGGGGTTCGTGGCTACACCTTC. This encodes CASRPPGEGVRGYTF.

The gene calls are TRBV9 and TRBJ1-6; tentative D call: TRBD1 (5 bases). The CDR3 loop spans 15 amino acids. The V gene's germline CDR1 is SGDLS and CDR2 YYNGEE. V was pared by 3 bases and J by 4 bases, with 11 bases between. CDR3 region: CASSAPGPYNSPLHF. CDR3 coding DNA: TGTGCCAGCAGCGCACCGGGGCCATATAATTCACCCCTCCACTTT.

The rearrangement joins TRBV5-5 to TRBJ1-3; no reliable D call. This CDR3 comprises 14 residues. Germline loops: CDR1 SGHKS, CDR2 YYEKEE (reference sequence). V was pared by 4 bases and J by 1 base, with 9 bases between. CDR3 bases: TGTGCCAGCAGCATAGGGAGGTCTGGAAACACCATATATTTT. Translating gives CASSIGRSGNTIYF.

The V gene is TRBV7-8, the J gene TRBJ2-7; 8 bases align to TRBD1. The CDR3 length is 16 residues. V dropped 5 bases and J dropped 2; count of bases not matched to a gene: 11. Looked up from germline, CDR1 is SGHVS and CDR2 is FQNEAQ. DNA for the CDR3: TGTGCCAGCAGCCAAAATCAGGGGGCTATAACCTACGAGCAGTACTTC. This translates into CASSQNQGAITYEQYF.

The J gene is TRBJ2-1, the V gene TRBV27, with a tentative D call TRBD1 (5 bases). The CDR3 totals 14 residues. V lost 4 bases, J lost 3 bases, and 10 bases lay in between. The germline CDR1 and CDR2 sequences are MNHEY and SMNVEV (reference sequence). The CDR3 spells CASSSQVNYNEQFF. CDR3 nucleotides: TGTGCCAGCAGTTCACAGGTGAACTACAATGAGCAGTTCTTC.

In the case of this clone: The same CDR3 can be traced to other DNA sequences in this sample. J is TRBJ2-2 and V is TRBV5-1; D gene ambiguous. V lost 4 bases to trimming and J lost 1 base, with 2 bases between them. CDR3 length: 12 amino acids. Germline V gene lookup returns CDR1 SGHRS and CDR2 YFSETQ. CDR3 amino acids: CASSQNTGELFF. The CDR3 coding sequence is TGCGCCAGCAGCCAGAACACCGGGGAGCTGTTTTTT.

The chain links TRBV6-5 to TRBJ1-6; D is unclear. Germline-derived CDR1 and CDR2 are MNHEY and SVGAGI. Trimming pared 4 bases from V and 10 bases from J, leaving 8 bases between. The CDR3 spans 12 residues. CDR3 loop: CASSLKRSPLHF. The CDR3 bases are TGTGCCAGCAGTTTGAAACGATCACCCCTCCACTTT.

This clone has only a few counts. The V gene is TRBV15, the J gene TRBJ1-1; D is uncertain. This CDR3 region has 13 residues. Germline V lookup: CDR1 LNHNV, CDR2 YYDKDF (reference sequence). Trimming left V 0 bases short and J 1 base short, with 3 bases between. The CDR3 spells CATSRERNTEAFF. CDR3 bases: TGTGCCACCAGCAGAGAGAGGAACACTGAAGCTTTCTTT.

The CDR3: CASSLGGQGSYEQYF. The CDR3, as DNA: TGTGCCAGCAGTTTAGGGGGACAGGGCTCCTACGAGCAGTACTTC. V and J are TRBV27 and TRBJ2-7; 9 nucleotides align to TRBD1. The CDR3 is made up of 15 amino acids. The J segment lost 0 bases and the V segment lost 2 bases, leaving 2 bases of the junction unmatched. Germline CDR1 is MNHEY and CDR2 is SMNVEV (reference sequence).

This rearrangement joins TRBV6-4 to TRBJ1-3, with D possibly matching TRBD1 (5 bases). This CDR3 comprises 16 residues. V was shortened by 0 bases and J by 2 bases, with 11 bases between the two germline ends. Germline CDR1 is MRHNA and CDR2 is SNTAGT. The CDR3 DNA follows: TGTGCCAGCAGTGACTCGAGGAGGGGCACTGGAAACACCATATATTTT. This encodes CASSDSRRGTGNTIYF.

The chain is built from TRBV6-5 and TRBJ2-2, with D perhaps TRBD1 (6 bases). Germline CDR1 reads MNHEY; CDR2 reads SVGAGI. The CDR3 loop spans 14 amino acids. Trimming took off 7 bases at V and 5 bases at J, with 14 bases between the two ends. DNA for the CDR3: TGTGCCAGCAATTTCGTAACAGGGACCGGGGAGCTGTTTTTT. Encoded protein: CASNFVTGTGELFF.

This chain uses TRBV6-2 or TRBV6-3 with TRBJ1-2; TRBD1 matches 7 bases. CDR3 length: 21 residues. In germline, CDR1 is MNHEY, CDR2 SVGEGT. V shed 3 bases and J 2 bases; nucleotides not matched to a gene: 24. The CDR3 coding sequence is TGTGCCAGCAGTTATTCGGGACCTGAAACATCGCGGGAGGGGGCGAACTATGGCTACACCTTC. Amino acids: CASSYSGPETSREGANYGYTF.

The J gene is TRBJ2-2, the V gene TRBV14; tentatively, D is TRBD2 (7 bases). V dropped 3 bases and J dropped 2 bases, with 16 bases sitting between them. This CDR3 is 17 amino acids long. CDR1 and CDR2 from the germline V gene are SGHDN and FVKESK. In nucleotides, the CDR3 is TGTGCCAGCAGCCATGATGAAAGGGGGGGAAACACCGGGGAGCTGTTTTTT. This codes for CASSHDERGGNTGELFF.

V gene TRBV6-6 combines with J gene TRBJ2-2, with D possibly TRBD1 on 6 matching bases. Germline assignment: CDR1 MNHNY and CDR2 SVGAGI (reference sequence). Trimming left V 6 bases short and J 0 bases short, with 14 bases between. CDR3 length: 16 residues. The CDR3 here is CASRPQQGPNTGELFF. In DNA, the CDR3 is TGTGCCAGCAGACCCCAACAGGGACCGAACACCGGGGAGCTGTTTTTT.

The chain combines TRBV4-1 with TRBJ1-1; TRBD1 aligns across 10 bases. This CDR3 is built from 15 residues. Germline V gene data show CDR1 as MGHRA and CDR2 as YSYEKL. With V trimmed by 4 bases and J by 4 bases, 6 bases remained unmatched. CDR3 sequence reads: CASSLDGQGGTEAFF. Written as DNA, the CDR3 is TGCGCCAGCAGCCTAGACGGACAGGGGGGCACTGAAGCTTTCTTT.

The chain uses TRBV19 and TRBJ1-2, with TRBD1 identical over 8 bases. After removal of 6 bases from V and 3 bases from J, the junction contained 12 bases not matched to a gene. Germline V gene sequence: CDR1 LNHDA, CDR2 SQIVND (reference sequence). The CDR3 length is 16 residues. The CDR3 DNA reads as TGTGCCAGTAGCGGCAGGGGGCAACACCTTGACTATGGCTACACCTTC. As protein: CASSGRGQHLDYGYTF.

Note on this clone: Other DNA sequences in the sample encode the same CDR3. The chain couples TRBV30 to TRBJ1-1; D may be TRBD1 (5 bases). This CDR3 region has 16 residues. V was clipped by 0 bases and J by 1 base, with 15 bases between them. Germline values: CDR1 GTSNPN, CDR2 SVGIG (reference sequence). DNA of the CDR3: TGTGCCTGGAGTGTAAGTAGGGGCACGAAGAACACTGAAGCTTTCTTT. It codes for CAWSVSRGTKNTEAFF.

The chain couples TRBV27 to TRBJ2-5; D might be TRBD1 (6 bases). The V gene lost 2 bases and the J gene lost 5 bases, with 15 bases spanning the gap. The germline CDR1 and CDR2 sequences are MNHEY and SMNVEV (reference sequence). The CDR3 length is 15 residues. The CDR3 sequence: CASSLGQGKGETQYF. CDR3 nucleotide sequence: TGTGCCAGCAGTTTAGGGCAGGGGAAGGGTGAGACCCAGTACTTC.